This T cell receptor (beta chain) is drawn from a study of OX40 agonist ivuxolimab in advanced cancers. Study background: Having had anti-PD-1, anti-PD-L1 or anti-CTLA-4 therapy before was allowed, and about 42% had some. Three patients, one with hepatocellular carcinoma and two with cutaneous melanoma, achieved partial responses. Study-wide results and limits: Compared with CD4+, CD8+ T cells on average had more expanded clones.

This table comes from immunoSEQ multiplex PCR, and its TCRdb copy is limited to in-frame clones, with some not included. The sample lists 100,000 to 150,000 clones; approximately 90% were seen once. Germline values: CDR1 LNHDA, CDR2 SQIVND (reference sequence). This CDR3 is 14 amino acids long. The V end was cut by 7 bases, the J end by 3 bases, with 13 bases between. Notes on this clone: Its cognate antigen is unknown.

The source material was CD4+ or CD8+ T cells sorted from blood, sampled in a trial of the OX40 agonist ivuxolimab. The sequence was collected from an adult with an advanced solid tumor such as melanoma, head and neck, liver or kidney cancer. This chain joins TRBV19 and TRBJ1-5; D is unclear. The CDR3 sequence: CASTPQRTNQPQHF. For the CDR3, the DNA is TGTGCCAGTACCCCCCAGCGGACCAATCAGCCCCAGCATTTT.